Sequencing of this T cell receptor beta chain was carried out in a study of T-cell reconstitution after alpha-beta-depleted transplantation in children. Study-level findings and limits: About two months after transplant, alpha-beta T cells reportedly came from several hundred expanded graft clones. It was surviving recipient T cells and thymic progenitors that gave some patients high TCRbeta diversity at day 60. T-cell counts and diversity at one year following transplant were attributed mainly to newly produced T cells.

The authors prepared the TCRbeta library with unique molecular identifiers. TCRdb independently ran MiXCR on the PCR reads; one entry per CDR3 protein. The sample holds around 700,000 distinct CDR3 sequences; 10% to 15% are singletons and the top ten take around 0.76%. This CDR3 contains 15 residues. The germline V and J ends were trimmed by 1 base and 7 bases, with 17 bases remaining between them. The germline V gene has CDR1 SGHAT and CDR2 FQNNGV. Concerning this clonotype: Antigen unknown.

The J gene is TRBJ2-7, the V gene TRBV11-2; D unclear. This TCR was sampled from a girl under 10 years old with congenital amegakaryocytic thrombocytopenia, due to receive a stem cell transplant. This material consisted of PBMCs, taken before TCRalphabeta/CD19-depleted stem cell transplant. The CDR3 region is CASSLGGLSMGEQYF. CDR3 bases: TGTGCCAGCAGCTTAGGAGGTCTGTCTATGGGGGAGCAGTACTTC.